This T cell receptor beta chain derives from a study of T cells in Graves' hyperthyroidism and ophthalmopathy. General study points: Most clonotypes that expanded in the thyroid above 0.001 also showed up in blood. Before onset, ophthalmopathy was predicted by the model a median around 6.2 months earlier.

Germline V gene data show CDR1 as PRHDT and CDR2 as FYEKMQ (reference sequence). This CDR3 is 14 amino acids long. Trimming left V 3 bases short and J 6 bases short, with 14 bases between. Hyperthyroidism, newly diagnosed and lasting under 2 months, affected patients aged 18 to 65. RNA transcripts gave rise to amplified TCR beta CDR3 regions. RT-PCR in the first round (using the HTBI primer set) targeted the TCR CDR3. TCRdb passed the multiplex PCR reads through MiXCR, listing each CDR3 protein once. The sample consists of approximately 530,000 distinct CDR3 sequences, roughly 17% of them appearing once. This clonotype was found many times. Its antigen remains unidentified.

The origin of this receptor is a young woman with Graves' hyperthyroidism. What was sequenced was blood. This chain uses TRBV13 with TRBJ1-2; maybe TRBD1 (6 bases). This chain's CDR3 is CASSFQVGAHGYTF. The CDR3 DNA is TGTGCCAGCAGCTTCCAGGTGGGGGCGCATGGCTACACCTTC.